This T cell receptor (beta chain) emerged from a study of CD8+ T cells in alopecia areata. To note about this clone: Mouse germline and gene names are used.

cDNA serving as the sequencing template came from extracted, reverse transcribed RNA. Produced via immunoSEQ multiplex PCR; TCRdb's table is partial and in-frame only. The sample is made up of about 110,000 clones, none counted only once. The sequence was collected from a C3H/HeJ mouse with alopecia areata. This strain's MHC haplotype is H2-k. The specimen sequenced was lesional skin.

The CDR3 bases that were read are TGTGCCAGCAGGGGGACAAACGAA. It translates to CASRGTNE. The entire CDR3 protein reads CASRGTNERLFF. The chain couples TRBV19 to TRBJ1-4; possible D gene TRBD1, 6 bases. The CDR3 goes on 4 residues after the read ends, and that part is filled in from the germline J gene. CDR1 and CDR2 (germline): FNHDT, SITEND (reference sequence). Trimming shortened V by 5 bases and J by 5 bases, and 7 bases separated the two germline ends. This CDR3 is built from 12 residues.